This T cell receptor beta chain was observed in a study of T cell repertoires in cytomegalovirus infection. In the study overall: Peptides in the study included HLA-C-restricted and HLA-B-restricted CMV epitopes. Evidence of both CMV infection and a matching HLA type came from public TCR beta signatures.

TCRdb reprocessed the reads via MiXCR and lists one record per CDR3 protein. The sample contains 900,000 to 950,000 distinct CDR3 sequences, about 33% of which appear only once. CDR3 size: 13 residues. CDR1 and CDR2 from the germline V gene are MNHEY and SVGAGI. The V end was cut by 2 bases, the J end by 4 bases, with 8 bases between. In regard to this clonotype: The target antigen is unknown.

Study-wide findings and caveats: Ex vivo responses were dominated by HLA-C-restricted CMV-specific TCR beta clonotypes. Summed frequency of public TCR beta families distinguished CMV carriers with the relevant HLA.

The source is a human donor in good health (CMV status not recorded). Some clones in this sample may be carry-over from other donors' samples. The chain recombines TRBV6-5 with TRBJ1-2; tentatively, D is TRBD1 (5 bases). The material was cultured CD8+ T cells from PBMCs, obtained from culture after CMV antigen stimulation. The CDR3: CASSYVQGYGYTF. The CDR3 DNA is TGTGCCAGCAGTTACGTCCAGGGCTATGGCTACACCTTC.